This passage covers 18 T cell receptor beta chains from one sample sequenced in a study of blood T cell repertoires in COVID-19. Here immunoSEQ multiplex PCR was the method, and the copy in TCRdb shows in-frame clones only, minus some. The table has under 300,000 clones, roughly 83% seen once. Sequencing input: peripheral blood. The receptors shown here come from an elderly man with acute or convalescent COVID-19.

V gene TRBV6-6 combines with J gene TRBJ1-2, with 8 bases lining up with TRBD1. Germline V gene sequence: CDR1 MNHNY, CDR2 SVGAGI (reference sequence). This CDR3 has 15 residues. V was clipped by 5 bases and J by 3 bases; unmatched bases: 8. CDR3 sequence: CASSPRDRSDYGYTF. In DNA form, the CDR3 reads TGTGCCAGCAGTCCCCGGGACAGGTCTGACTATGGCTACACCTTC.

The genes are TRBV19 and TRBJ1-2; D is perhaps TRBD1 (5 bases). Trimming left V 4 bases short and J 2 bases short, with 11 bases between. The CDR3 is 14 amino acids. CDR1 is LNHDA and CDR2 is SQIVND in the germline V gene (reference sequence). CDR3 coding DNA: TGTGCCAGTAGTAAACCGGACACAAACTATGGCTACACCTTC. It yields the protein CASSKPDTNYGYTF.

In its sample, this clone was seen a few times. J is TRBJ2-5 and V is TRBV7-2, with 14 positions matching TRBD2. CDR3 length: 15 residues. V trimming: 5 bases; J trimming: 5 bases; junction bases outside the gene matches: 4. Germline V lookup: CDR1 SGHTA, CDR2 FQGNSA. The CDR3 region is CASSTGLAGVETQYF. DNA for the CDR3: TGTGCCAGCAGCACGGGACTAGCGGGGGTGGAGACCCAGTACTTC.

The CDR3 DNA sequence: TGTGCCAGCAGTTATCCGGGACAGGGACCCGGGGAGCTGTTTTTT. Translation: CASSYPGQGPGELFF. The chain is built from TRBV6-5 and TRBJ2-2; 9 bases map to TRBD1. J gave up 6 bases and V 3 bases, and 5 bases lay outside the gene matches. Germline V gene lookup returns CDR1 MNHEY and CDR2 SVGAGI. CDR3 length: 15 amino acids.

This chain uses TRBV3-1 (or the pseudogene TRBV3-2) with TRBJ1-5; a possible D gene is TRBD1 (5 bases). Deletions cut 1 base from V and 0 bases from J, with 10 bases between. This CDR3 spans 16 amino acids. Germline assignment: CDR1 LGHDT and CDR2 YNNKEL (reference sequence). This CDR3 reads CASSQGTLSSNQPQHF. The CDR3 DNA reads TGTGCCAGCAGCCAAGGGACATTAAGTAGCAATCAGCCCCAGCATTTT.

The V gene is TRBV14, the J gene TRBJ2-7; 10 nucleotides match TRBD1. The CDR3 runs to 15 residues. Germline V CDR1 and CDR2: SGHDN, FVKESK. V lost 4 bases and J lost 3; bases outside the gene matches: 6. The CDR3 nucleotides are TGTGCCAGCAGCCGACAGGGGGCCGGGGTCTACGAGCAGTACTTC. Translation gives CASSRQGAGVYEQYF. Using reference TRBV14 and TRBJ2-7 for the parts outside the CDR3, the full variable domain is EAGVTQFPSHSVIEKGQTVTLRCDPISGHDNLYWYRRVMGKEIKFLLHFVKESKQDESGMPNNRFLAERTGGTYSTLKVQPAELEDSGVYFCASSRQGAGVYEQYFGPGTRLTVT.

V gene TRBV27 combines with J gene TRBJ1-2; 7 bases align to TRBD1. The J segment lost 8 bases and the V segment lost 2 bases, leaving 5 bases of the junction unmatched. This CDR3 is 13 amino acids long. The V gene's germline CDR1 is MNHEY and CDR2 SMNVEV (reference sequence). The CDR3: CASSLQGGKGYTF. The DNA for the CDR3 is TGTGCCAGCAGTTTACAGGGGGGAAAAGGCTACACCTTC.

This chain connects TRBV18 to TRBJ2-3; 11 nucleotides line up with TRBD2. The CDR3 consists of 15 residues. Trimming cost V 3 bases and J 6 bases; bases outside gene matches: 5. Germline V gene data show CDR1 as KGHSH and CDR2 as LQKENI. CDR3 sequence reads: CASSPLSGRVDTQYF. The CDR3 DNA is TGTGCCAGCTCACCCCTTAGCGGGAGGGTGGATACGCAGTATTTT.

The CDR3 DNA follows: TGTGCCAGCTCACCACCGGGCACAGGGGGCTCCCGGGATCAGCCCCAGCATTTT. Protein product: CASSPPGTGGSRDQPQHF. The chain is built from TRBV18 and TRBJ1-5; 9 positions agree with TRBD1. CDR3 length: 18 amino acids. The V and J ends lost 0 bases and 5 bases, in that order; junction bases with no gene match: 11. CDR1 is KGHSH, CDR2 LQKENI, per germline.

This chain links TRBV3-1 (or the pseudogene TRBV3-2) with TRBJ1-1, with TRBD1 as a possible D gene (5 bases). The CDR3 has 14 residues. Per germline, CDR1 LGHDT and CDR2 YNNKEL (reference sequence). Trimming removed 1 base from V and 4 bases from J, with 10 bases in between. The CDR3 nucleotides read TGTGCCAGCAGCCAAGGGGGCAGGGTCACTGAAGCTTTCTTT. It codes for CASSQGGRVTEAFF.

The rearrangement joins TRBV3-1 (or the pseudogene TRBV3-2) to TRBJ2-4, with D maybe TRBD2 (5 bases). Trimming stripped 1 base from V and 7 bases from J, with 8 bases between. Looked up from germline, CDR1 is LGHDT and CDR2 is YNNKEL (reference sequence). The CDR3 loop spans 13 amino acids. The chain's CDR3 is CASSQGGPNIQYF. The CDR3 DNA reads TGTGCCAGCAGCCAAGGCGGGCCGAACATTCAGTACTTC.

V is TRBV5-1 and J is TRBJ2-3, with 8 bases that match TRBD2. The length of the CDR3 is 15 residues. With V trimmed by 0 bases and J by 4 bases, 4 bases remained unmatched. Germline V gives CDR1 SGHRS, CDR2 YFSETQ. CDR3 residues: CASSLASSGSDTQYF. In DNA form, the CDR3 reads TGCGCCAGCAGCTTGGCGTCTAGCGGGTCAGATACGCAGTATTTT.

This rearrangement joins TRBV25-1 to TRBJ1-2; possible D gene TRBD1, 5 bases. Germline assignment: CDR1 MGHDK and CDR2 SYGVNS. Trimming cost V 2 bases and J 5 bases, with 12 bases left between them. The CDR3 has 14 amino acids. For the CDR3, the DNA is TGTGCCAGCAGTGAACCCGGACACCCATATGGCTACACCTTC. It encodes CASSEPGHPYGYTF.

The rearrangement joins TRBV15 to TRBJ1-1, with no clear D. V gave up 4 bases and J gave up 1 base, with 10 bases separating them. Germline CDR1 and CDR2: LNHNV and YYDKDF (reference sequence). This CDR3 contains 14 residues. CDR3 protein: CATSKITGNTEAFF. For the CDR3, the DNA is TGTGCCACCAGCAAGATAACGGGGAACACTGAAGCTTTCTTT.

The chain carries TRBV6-6 and TRBJ2-2, with a tentative D call TRBD1 (5 bases). The CDR3 length is 14 residues. With 6 bases removed from V and 4 bases from J, the gap between germline ends came to 12 bases. Germline values: CDR1 MNHNY, CDR2 SVGAGI (reference sequence). The DNA for the CDR3 is TGTGCCAGCAGATTAGACAGTGCCACCGGGGAGCTGTTTTTT. Amino acid sequence: CASRLDSATGELFF.

The V call is TRBV11-1, the J call TRBJ1-2; D may be TRBD1 (6 bases). The germline CDR1 and CDR2 sequences are SGHAT and FQDESV (reference sequence). V dropped 7 bases and J dropped 7 bases, with 16 bases sitting between them. The CDR3 is made up of 13 amino acids. The CDR3 here is CASTTGLGGGYTF. For the CDR3, the DNA is TGTGCCAGCACCACCGGCCTAGGGGGTGGCTACACCTTC.

The J gene is TRBJ2-1, the V gene TRBV7-9; D is perhaps TRBD2 (6 bases). With 2 bases removed from V and 0 bases from J, the gap between germline ends came to 20 bases. This CDR3 is built from 19 residues. The germline gives CDR1 SEHNR, CDR2 FQNEAQ (reference sequence). Written as DNA, the CDR3 is TGTGCCAGCAGCTTAAATTTAGCTTGGCGGGGCAGCTCCTACAATGAGCAGTTCTTC. This encodes CASSLNLAWRGSSYNEQFF.

The chain recombines TRBV28 with TRBJ1-4, with D maybe TRBD1 (5 bases). The germline V gene has CDR1 MDHEN and CDR2 SYDVKM. The CDR3 loop spans 17 amino acids. Trimming stripped 1 base from V and 10 bases from J, with 22 bases between. DNA of the CDR3: TGTGCCAGCAGTTTATTCGGCAGGCGCGCGCGGCAGGGAAAACTGTTTTTT. Protein: CASSLFGRRARQGKLFF.